This T cell receptor (beta chain) derives from a study of blood T cell repertoires in COVID-19. Original analysis: Estimation of nucleated cell counts relied on the amplification of reference gene primers. Only in-frame clones appear in the TCRdb table, and some are missing; sequencing was by immunoSEQ multiplex PCR. From that table come the V and J calls and clone size; the DNA was used to work out D and trimming. There are roughly 220,000 clones in the sample; 60% to 85% occur only once, and around 5.4% lies in the top ten. This CDR3 spans 15 amino acids. The trim removed 6 bases at V and 1 base at J, leaving 9 bases unmatched. Germline loops: CDR1 SQVTM, CDR2 ANQGSEA.

This chain links TRBV29-1 with TRBJ1-1, with 9 positions matching TRBD1. Source material: peripheral blood. The TCR comes from a woman in her 70s with acute or convalescent COVID-19. Here the CDR3 DNA reads TGCAGCGTGAACAGGGGGCGAGTGAGGAACACTGAAGCTTTCTTT. It is translated as CSVNRGRVRNTEAFF.